The present T cell receptor beta chain was sequenced within a study of cytomegalovirus exposure and HLA in healthy donors. Primers: 60 Vbeta forward and 13 Jbeta reverse. Only in-frame clones appear in the TCRdb table, and some are missing; sequencing was by immunoSEQ multiplex PCR. The sample shows almost 200,000 clones, approximately 85% of them seen only once. Germline V gene data show CDR1 as MNHEY and CDR2 as SVGAGI. The CDR3 runs to 14 residues. Unmatched junction bases numbered 2, after V lost 5 bases and J lost 4 bases. This chain connects TRBV6-5 to TRBJ2-3; TRBD2 matches 11 bases. The sequence came from a woman aged 50 to 65 in good health and CMV-seronegative. What was sequenced was PBMCs. The CDR3 sequence is CASSTSGSPDTQYF. CDR3 bases: TGTGCCAGCAGTACTAGCGGGAGTCCAGATACGCAGTATTTT.